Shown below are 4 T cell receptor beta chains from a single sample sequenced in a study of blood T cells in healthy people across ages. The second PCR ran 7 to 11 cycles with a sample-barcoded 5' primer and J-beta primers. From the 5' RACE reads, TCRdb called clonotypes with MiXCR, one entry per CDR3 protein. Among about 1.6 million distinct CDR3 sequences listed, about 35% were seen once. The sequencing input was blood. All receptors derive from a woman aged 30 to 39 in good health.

The CDR3 region has the DNA TGTGCCAGCAGCCCCAGACTAGCGGGAAACGGGGAGACCCAGTACTTC. Amino acids: CASSPRLAGNGETQYF. The chain joins TRBV7-9 to TRBJ2-5; 11 bases agree with TRBD2. Unmatched junction bases numbered 10, after V lost 5 bases and J lost 5 bases. The CDR3 is 16 residues long. Germline CDR1 SEHNR, CDR2 FQNEAQ (reference sequence). The full variable domain, completed using reference TRBV7-9 and TRBJ2-5, is DTGVSQNPRHKITKRGQNVTFRCDPISEHNRLYWYRQTLGQGPEFLTYFQNEAQLEKSRLLSDRFSAERPKGSFSTLEIQRTEQGDSAMYLCASSPRLAGNGETQYFGPGTRLLVL.

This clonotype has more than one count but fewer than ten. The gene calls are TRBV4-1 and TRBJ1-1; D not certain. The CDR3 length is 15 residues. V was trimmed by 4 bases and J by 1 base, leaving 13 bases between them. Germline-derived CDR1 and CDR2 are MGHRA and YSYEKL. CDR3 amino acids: CASSPPINRNTEAFF. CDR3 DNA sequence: TGCGCCAGCAGCCCCCCTATTAACAGGAACACTGAAGCTTTCTTT.

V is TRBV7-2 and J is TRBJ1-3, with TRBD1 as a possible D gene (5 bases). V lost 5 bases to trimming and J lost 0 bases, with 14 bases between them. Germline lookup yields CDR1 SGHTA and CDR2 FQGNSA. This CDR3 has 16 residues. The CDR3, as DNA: TGTGCCAGCAGCCGTGTAGGCCAGGGCTCTGGAAACACCATATATTTT. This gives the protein CASSRVGQGSGNTIYF.

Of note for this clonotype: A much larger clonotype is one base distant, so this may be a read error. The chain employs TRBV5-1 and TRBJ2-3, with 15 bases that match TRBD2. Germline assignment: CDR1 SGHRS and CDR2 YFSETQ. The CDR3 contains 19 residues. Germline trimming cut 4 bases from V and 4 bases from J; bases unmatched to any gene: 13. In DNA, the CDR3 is TGCGCCAGCAGCCCTTGGACTAGCGGGAGGGCCGGGATAGCAGATACGCAGTATTTT. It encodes CASSPWTSGRAGIADTQYF.